This TCR beta chain was captured in a study of blood T cell repertoires in COVID-19. Trimming at V came to 4 bases and at J to 8 bases, leaving 3 bases not matched to a gene. This CDR3 is built from 14 residues. The germline CDR1 and CDR2 sequences are SGHRS and YFSETQ. TCRdb's copy holds only in-frame clones and misses some; the assay was immunoSEQ multiplex PCR. Seen here are 250,000 to 300,000 clones, roughly 85% observed once, and the top ten hold 11%. This clone was counted a few times. The sequenced sample was peripheral blood. The chain employs TRBV5-1 and TRBJ2-3; TRBD2 matches at 14 bases. The TCR originated in a woman in her seventies with acute or convalescent COVID-19. Here the CDR3 reads CASSPGTSGGTQYF. CDR3 DNA: TGCGCCAGCAGCCCCGGGACTAGCGGGGGTACGCAGTATTTT.